These 26 T cell receptor beta chains were all obtained from the same sample, sequenced in a study of PD-L1 blockade in urothelial cancer. Time point: pretreatment peripheral blood. Repertoires were generated with immunoSEQ multiplex PCR, while TCRdb's copy carries only in-frame clones and drops some. The table has about 95,000 clones, 90% seen once. The sample here was PBMCs, taken around atezolizumab (anti-PD-L1) treatment. These receptors were collected from a man aged 60 to 75 with urothelial cancer.

Notes on this clone: An end of the junction differs from the germline gene, which may be a read error. The chain recombines TRBV6-1 with TRBJ2-7, with TRBD1 matching over 7 bases. CDR1 and CDR2 from the germline V gene are MNHNS and SASEGT. The length of the CDR3 is 13 residues. CDR3 bases: TGTGCCAGCAGGTTAACAGGGGAGTTAGGAGTCACCTTC. This encodes CASRLTGELGVTF.

J is TRBJ2-1 and V is TRBV10-3; 9 bases align to TRBD1. V was clipped by 5 bases and J by 9 bases; unmatched bases: 11. The germline V gene has CDR1 ENHRY and CDR2 SYGVKD. The CDR3 is 15 residues long. The CDR3 protein is CAISSDRGRRGEQFF. The CDR3 coding sequence is TGTGCCATCAGTTCGGACAGGGGTCGAAGGGGTGAGCAGTTCTTC.

The J gene is TRBJ2-7, the V gene TRBV5-1; TRBD1 agrees at 7 bases. The CDR3 runs to 15 residues. CDR1 SGHRS and CDR2 YFSETQ come from the germline V gene. V gave up 6 bases and J gave up 6 bases; unmatched junction bases: 15. Here the CDR3 DNA reads TGCGCCAGCATACCAGACAGGGCCTCGTTGGGCGAGCAGTACTTC. Protein: CASIPDRASLGEQYF.

This clone showed up just once. The chain has TRBV7-2 and TRBJ2-7; 7 bases agree with TRBD1. V was clipped by 5 bases and J by 7 bases; unmatched bases: 11. The CDR3 contains 14 residues. The germline gives CDR1 SGHTA, CDR2 FQGNSA. CDR3 sequence: CASSLRTGRPEQYF. For the CDR3, the DNA is TGTGCCAGCAGCCTAAGGACAGGCCGGCCAGAGCAGTACTTC.

The rearrangement uses TRBV19 and TRBJ1-4; D perhaps matches TRBD1 (6 bases). Looked up from germline, CDR1 is LNHDA and CDR2 is SQIVND (reference sequence). Trimming removed 7 bases from V and 6 bases from J, with 18 bases in between. The length of the CDR3 is 15 residues. CDR3 sequence: CASTTPGEGDEKLFF. The DNA for the CDR3 is TGTGCCAGTACCACCCCAGGGGAAGGCGATGAAAAACTGTTTTTT. The full variable domain, completed using reference TRBV19 and TRBJ1-4, is DGGITQSPKYLFRKEGQNVTLSCEQNLNHDAMYWYRQDPGQGLRLIYYSQIVNDFQKGDIAEGYSVSREKKESFPLTVTSAQKNPTAFYLCASTTPGEGDEKLFFGSGTQLSVL.

This clone was detected only a few times. The gene calls are TRBV4-2 and TRBJ2-7, with 10 bases matching TRBD1. Trimming took 4 bases from V and 5 from J; bases not matched to a gene: 5. Germline V gene sequence: CDR1 LGHNA, CDR2 YNFKEQ. This CDR3 has 14 residues. CDR3 amino acids: CASSPSGTGDEQYF. CDR3 bases: TGTGCCAGCAGCCCGAGCGGGACAGGGGACGAGCAGTACTTC.

V usage is TRBV5-1 and J usage is TRBJ1-2, with D hard to call. The germline V and J ends were trimmed by 2 bases and 0 bases, with 8 bases remaining between them. The germline V gene has CDR1 SGHRS and CDR2 YFSETQ. This CDR3 comprises 14 residues. CDR3 loop: CASSLDTPNYGYTF. For the CDR3, the DNA is TGCGCCAGCAGCTTAGACACCCCTAACTATGGCTACACCTTC.

This clone appeared a few times. CDR3 nucleotide sequence: TGCGCCAGCAGCACACAGGACACCTATGGCTACACCTTC. Residues: CASSTQDTYGYTF. The rearrangement links TRBV5-1 to TRBJ1-2; TRBD1 is a possible D gene (5 bases). CDR3 length equals 13 residues. Looked up from germline, CDR1 is SGHRS and CDR2 is YFSETQ. Between the trimmed V and J ends, which lost 4 bases and 4 bases, there was a span of 11 bases. Variable domain in full (rest from reference TRBV5-1 and TRBJ1-2): KAGVTQTPRYLIKTRGQQVTLSCSPISGHRSVSWYQQTPGQGLQFLFEYFSETQRNKGNFPGRFSGRQFSNSRSEMNVSTLELGDSALYLCASSTQDTYGYTFGSGTRLTVV.

V gene TRBV28 combines with J gene TRBJ2-3, with TRBD1 matching over 8 bases. V dropped 7 bases and J dropped 6; count of bases not matched to a gene: 12. The CDR3 runs 15 residues. The germline V gene encodes CDR1 MDHEN and CDR2 SYDVKM. CDR3 nucleotide sequence: TGTGCCAGCACCCGAGGACAGGGTCTGACGGATACGCAGTATTTT. Protein sequence: CASTRGQGLTDTQYF. Full variable domain (missing parts from reference TRBV28 and TRBJ2-3): DVKVTQSSRYLVKRTGEKVFLECVQDMDHENMFWYRQDPGLGLRLIYFSYDVKMKEKGDIPEGYSVSREKKERFSLILESASTNQTSMYLCASTRGQGLTDTQYFGPGTRLTVL.

The chain employs TRBV7-9 and TRBJ1-5; 8 bases map to TRBD1. Germline V gene data show CDR1 as SEHNR and CDR2 as FQNEAQ (reference sequence). CDR3 size: 13 residues. The V and J ends lost 8 bases and 7 bases, in that order; junction bases with no gene match: 7. The DNA of the CDR3 is TGTGCCAGCGGCCGGACAGGGATACAGCCCCAGCATTTT. It specifies CASGRTGIQPQHF.

The chain combines TRBV6-8 with TRBJ2-1; tentatively, D is TRBD2 (6 bases). CDR3 length equals 17 residues. Germline values: CDR1 MNHGY, CDR2 SAAAGT. V lost 7 bases and J 3 bases, leaving 22 bases between the germline ends. CDR3 coding DNA: TGTGCCAGCACCTCTCCTTCGCGGAGGGCGGACTACAATGAGCAGTTCTTC. Translation gives CASTSPSRRADYNEQFF.

The chain employs TRBV10-1 and TRBJ1-1, with 7 bases matching TRBD1. In germline, CDR1 is WNHNN, CDR2 SYGVQD (reference sequence). V was pared by 8 bases and J by 4 bases, with 10 bases of the junction left unmatched. This CDR3 has 14 amino acids. CDR3 in amino acids: CASSATGTSTEAFF. In DNA, the CDR3 is TGCGCCAGCTCCGCGACAGGGACAAGCACTGAAGCTTTCTTT.

The gene calls are TRBV6-6 and TRBJ2-7, with 11 bases aligning to TRBD2. The CDR3 is 15 amino acids. The trim removed 2 bases at V and 4 bases at J, leaving 4 bases unmatched. Germline V gene data show CDR1 as MNHNY and CDR2 as SVGAGI (reference sequence). The CDR3, as DNA: TGTGCCAGCAGTTACGATAGCGGGGGGGCGTACGAGCAGTACTTC. Translation: CASSYDSGGAYEQYF.

The V call is TRBV14, the J call TRBJ2-1; the match to TRBD2 covers 8 bases. Germline lookup yields CDR1 SGHDN and CDR2 FVKESK. V lost 4 bases, J lost 8 bases, and 10 bases stayed unmatched. The CDR3 is 15 residues long. The CDR3, as DNA: TGTGCCAGCAGCCGGCTCACGGGAGGGGGATATGAGCAGTTCTTC. It is translated as CASSRLTGGGYEQFF.

This clone has just a few counts. This chain connects TRBV2 to TRBJ2-7, with D possibly matching TRBD2 (6 bases). V lost 9 bases and J lost 0, with 12 bases in between. The CDR3 totals 13 residues. Per germline, CDR1 SNHLY and CDR2 FYNNEI. Here the CDR3 DNA reads TGTGCCAGTCGGGACTGGCACTCCTACGAGCAGTACTTC. Protein sequence: CASRDWHSYEQYF.

In nucleotides, the CDR3 is TGTGCCAGCAGCTTACGGACAAAGAGTTTTGGCTACACCTTC. Amino acids: CASSLRTKSFGYTF. The chain couples TRBV5-6 to TRBJ1-2; a possible D gene is TRBD1 (5 bases). Trimming pared 2 bases from V and 7 bases from J, leaving 15 bases between. This CDR3 is 14 amino acids long. Germline CDR1 is SGHDT and CDR2 is YYEEEE.

The V gene is TRBV2, the J gene TRBJ1-2; 8 bases line up with TRBD1. The CDR3 totals 15 residues. Germline assignment: CDR1 SNHLY and CDR2 FYNNEI. The junction had 10 bases not matched to a gene; V was cut back by 6 bases and J by 4 bases. The DNA for the CDR3 is TGTGCCAGCAGCCTTGGGGGGGACAGGTCCTATGGCTACACCTTC. Residues: CASSLGGDRSYGYTF.

The chain links TRBV6-6 to TRBJ2-3, with 9 nucleotides matching TRBD2. Trimming at V came to 5 bases and at J to 3 bases, leaving 9 bases not matched to a gene. From germline, CDR1 is MNHNY and CDR2 SVGAGI (reference sequence). The CDR3 loop spans 16 amino acids. The CDR3 bases are TGTGCCAGCAGTAGTCAATCTAGCGGGGTTACAGATACGCAGTATTTT. Encoded protein: CASSSQSSGVTDTQYF.

The chain links TRBV7-2 to TRBJ2-1; the D is unclear. This CDR3 comprises 12 residues. CDR1 and CDR2 from the germline V gene are SGHTA and FQGNSA. The V end lost 6 bases, the J end lost 6 bases, and 9 bases lay between the germline ends. The CDR3 loop is CASRAPGNEQFF. The DNA of the CDR3 is TGTGCCAGCAGGGCCCCAGGCAATGAGCAGTTCTTC. Complete variable domain (other parts from reference TRBV7-2 and TRBJ2-1): GAGVSQSPSNKVTEKGKDVELRCDPISGHTALYWYRQSLGQGLEFLIYFQGNSAPDKSGLPSDRFSAERTGGSVSTLTIQRTQQEDSAVYLCASRAPGNEQFFGPGTRLTVL.

The gene calls are TRBV7-2 and TRBJ1-3, with TRBD1 as a possible D gene (6 bases). The germline V gene encodes CDR1 SGHTA and CDR2 FQGNSA. Between the trimmed V and J ends, which lost 4 bases and 4 bases, there was a span of 8 bases. This CDR3 has 13 residues. CDR3 in DNA: TGTGCCAGCAGCTGGGACATCGGAAACACCATATATTTT. Amino acid sequence: CASSWDIGNTIYF.

This chain connects TRBV7-9 to TRBJ2-2; D is unresolved. This CDR3 contains 15 residues. Trimming left V 5 bases short and J 0 bases short, with 10 bases between. Germline V CDR1 and CDR2: SEHNR, FQNEAQ (reference sequence). CDR3 in DNA: TGTGCCAGCAGCCCACCTGGCACGAACACCGGGGAGCTGTTTTTT. Translating gives CASSPPGTNTGELFF.

V and J are TRBV7-2 and TRBJ2-1; D might be TRBD2 (6 bases). V was cut by 5 bases and J by 6 bases, with 14 bases left in between. In germline, CDR1 is SGHTA, CDR2 FQGNSA. The CDR3 has 14 amino acids. This CDR3 is CASSRVAGLNEQFF. As DNA, the CDR3 is TGTGCCAGCAGCCGCGTTGCGGGACTCAATGAGCAGTTCTTC.

This chain joins TRBV30 and TRBJ1-3; D is ambiguous. Germline V lookup: CDR1 GTSNPN, CDR2 SVGIG (reference sequence). V was clipped by 0 bases and J by 8 bases, with 20 bases between them. This CDR3 contains 16 residues. The CDR3 sequence: CAWSVPQDPRRDTIYF. In DNA form, the CDR3 reads TGTGCCTGGAGTGTACCCCAAGATCCCCGGAGGGACACCATATATTTT.

This rearrangement joins TRBV5-4 to TRBJ2-7; 14 bases map to TRBD2. CDR3 length equals 17 residues. J lost 4 bases, V lost 10 bases, and 16 bases had no gene match. CDR1 and CDR2 from the germline V gene are SGHNT and YYREEE (reference sequence). Here the CDR3 reads CASSRYGTSGSWYEQYF. The CDR3 nucleotides are TGTGCCTCCTCGCGGTATGGGACTAGCGGGAGTTGGTACGAGCAGTACTTC. The full variable domain, its missing parts supplied by reference TRBV5-4 and TRBJ2-7, is ETGVTQSPTHLIKTRGQQVTLRCSSQSGHNTVSWYQQALGQGPQFIFQYYREEENGRGNFPPRFSGLQFPNYSSELNVNALELDDSALYLCASSRYGTSGSWYEQYFGPGTRLTVT.

The chain recombines TRBV9 with TRBJ2-1; TRBD2 aligns across 9 bases. J lost 4 bases, V lost 4 bases, and 9 bases had no gene match. The CDR3 has 16 amino acids. CDR1 and CDR2 from the germline V gene are SGDLS and YYNGEE. CDR3 coding DNA: TGTGCCAGCAGCCCCTTATCTAGCGGGATATACAATGAGCAGTTCTTC. Translation gives CASSPLSSGIYNEQFF.

This clone was counted at least ten times. The rearrangement joins TRBV29-1 to TRBJ2-7; 10 positions match TRBD2. Trimming removed 4 bases from V and 1 base from J; junction bases left unmatched: 7. The germline V gene has CDR1 SQVTM and CDR2 ANQGSEA. The CDR3 runs to 15 residues. CDR3 coding DNA: TGCAGCGTTGCCCTAGCGGGGGTCCCTTCCTACGAGCAGTACTTC. Its protein is CSVALAGVPSYEQYF.